One sample yielded the 9 T cell receptor beta chains listed below, sequenced in a study of blood T cell repertoires in COVID-19. Clones were sequenced by immunoSEQ multiplex PCR, and TCRdb holds only the in-frame ones, with some missing. This table has 210,000 or so clones, 80% appearing once. Sequenced input: PBMCs or T cells enriched from blood (not recorded which). These receptors originate from a man younger than 45 with acute COVID-19.

A few counts support this clone. The rearrangement joins TRBV29-1 to TRBJ2-5; 7 bases match TRBD2. V shed 1 base and J 5 bases; nucleotides not matched to a gene: 4. This CDR3 has 13 residues. The germline V gene encodes CDR1 SQVTM and CDR2 ANQGSEA. The CDR3 region is CSVEGLAGETQYF. The CDR3, as DNA: TGCAGCGTTGAAGGACTAGCAGGGGAGACCCAGTACTTC.

The V and J genes are TRBV27 and TRBJ1-5; D is possibly TRBD1 (5 bases). Germline assignment: CDR1 MNHEY and CDR2 SMNVEV (reference sequence). Trimming shortened V by 5 bases and J by 1 base, and 9 bases separated the two germline ends. CDR3 size: 14 residues. CDR3 in DNA: TGTGCCAGCAGTCTACGGGGGAGCAATCAGCCCCAGCATTTT. Translating gives CASSLRGSNQPQHF.

The chain uses TRBV4-1 and TRBJ1-5; D uncertain. This CDR3 is built from 15 residues. V lost 4 bases and J 0 bases, leaving 10 bases between the germline ends. The germline gives CDR1 MGHRA, CDR2 YSYEKL. The CDR3 region is CASSPISGSNQPQHF. In DNA, the CDR3 is TGCGCCAGCAGCCCTATCTCTGGTAGCAATCAGCCCCAGCATTTT.

The chain joins TRBV7-6 to TRBJ2-1; 8 positions match TRBD1. The CDR3 loop spans 21 amino acids. Germline V gene data show CDR1 as SGHVS and CDR2 as FNYEAQ. Trimming took 1 base from V and 1 from J; bases not matched to a gene: 18. The CDR3 spells CASSLGFQGQGTILSYNEQFF. The CDR3, as DNA: TGTGCCAGCAGCTTAGGTTTCCAAGGACAGGGAACGATTTTATCCTACAATGAGCAGTTCTTC.

There are a few counts of this clone. The chain employs TRBV7-6 and TRBJ1-3; TRBD1 agrees at 8 bases. The CDR3 loop spans 16 amino acids. With V trimmed by 1 base and J by 4 bases, 6 bases remained unmatched. The germline V gene encodes CDR1 SGHVS and CDR2 FNYEAQ. This chain's CDR3 is CASSLGPTGVGNTIYF. The CDR3 DNA sequence: TGTGCCAGCAGCTTAGGTCCGACAGGGGTAGGAAACACCATATATTTT.

V usage is TRBV5-1 and J usage is TRBJ1-5; TRBD1 aligns across 7 bases. V was pared by 4 bases and J by 6 bases, with 4 bases of the junction left unmatched. The CDR3 spans 13 residues. CDR1 and CDR2 (germline): SGHRS, YFSETQ. The CDR3 spells CASSMTGTQPQHF. For the CDR3, the DNA is TGCGCCAGCAGCATGACAGGGACTCAGCCCCAGCATTTT.

This rearrangement joins TRBV5-6 to TRBJ2-2, with a possible D match to TRBD2 (5 bases). There are 14 residues in the CDR3. V was trimmed by 0 bases and J by 2 bases, leaving 5 bases between them. Germline-derived CDR1 and CDR2 are SGHDT and YYEEEE. The CDR3 bases are TGTGCCAGCAGCTTGGCGGGAAACACCGGGGAGCTGTTTTTT. It codes for CASSLAGNTGELFF.

The chain recombines TRBV5-1 with TRBJ1-2; 7 positions match TRBD1. Per the germline V gene, CDR1 is SGHRS and CDR2 is YFSETQ. There are 14 residues in the CDR3. J gave up 5 bases and V 5 bases, and 9 bases lay outside the gene matches. This CDR3 is CASRPGQTEYGYTF. In DNA, the CDR3 is TGCGCCAGCAGGCCGGGACAGACAGAGTATGGCTACACCTTC.

V is TRBV9 and J is TRBJ1-2, with 7 bases aligning to TRBD1. The germline CDR1 and CDR2 sequences are SGDLS and YYNGEE. J lost 4 bases, V lost 3 bases, and 6 bases had no gene match. The CDR3 totals 14 residues. CDR3 in amino acids: CASSAGQQIYGYTF. The CDR3 nucleotides read TGTGCCAGCAGCGCGGGACAGCAGATCTATGGCTACACCTTC.